This T cell receptor beta chain is drawn from a study of blood T cell repertoires in COVID-19. About the research overall: Some COVID-19 samples were acute and others convalescent; all came from the United States, Italy and Spain. PBMCs, B-cell-depleted T cells, or T cells were the source of the cDNA or gDNA that made up the material.

In the original analysis: Reference gene primer amplification in the assay estimated nucleated cell counts. Measured with immunoSEQ multiplex PCR; TCRdb has only the in-frame clones, and not every one. V and J calls plus clone size are reproduced from that table; the DNA served to infer D and trimming. The table lists around 150,000 clones, around 88% of them singletons. V was trimmed by 0 bases and J by 0 bases, leaving 7 bases between them. This CDR3 region has 14 residues. Germline CDR1 and CDR2: SGDLS and YYNGEE. The source material was peripheral blood. The genes are TRBV9 and TRBJ2-7, with TRBD2 as a possible D gene (5 bases). The clonotype was recovered from a human donor in a cohort sampled during active COVID-19. This CDR3 is CASSVGGNSYEQYF. CDR3 in DNA: TGTGCCAGCAGCGTAGGAGGGAACTCCTACGAGCAGTACTTC.